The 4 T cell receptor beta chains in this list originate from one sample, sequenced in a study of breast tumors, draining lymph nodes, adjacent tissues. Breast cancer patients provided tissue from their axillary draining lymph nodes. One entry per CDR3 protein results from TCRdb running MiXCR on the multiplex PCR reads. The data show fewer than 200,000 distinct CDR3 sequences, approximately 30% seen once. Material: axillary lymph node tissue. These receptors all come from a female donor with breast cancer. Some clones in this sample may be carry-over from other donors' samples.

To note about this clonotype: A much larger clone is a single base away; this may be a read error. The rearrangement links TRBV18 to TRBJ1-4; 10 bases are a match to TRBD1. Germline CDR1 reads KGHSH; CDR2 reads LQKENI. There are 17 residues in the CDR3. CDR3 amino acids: CASSPPGQGTTNEKLLF. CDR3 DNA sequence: TGTGCCAGCTCACCACCGGGACAGGGGACTACTAATGAAAAACTGCTTTTT.

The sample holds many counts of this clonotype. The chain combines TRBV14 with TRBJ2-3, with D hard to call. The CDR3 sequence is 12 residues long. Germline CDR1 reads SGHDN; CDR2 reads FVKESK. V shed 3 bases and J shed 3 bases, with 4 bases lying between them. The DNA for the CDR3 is TGTGCCAGCAGCCAGAATACAGATACGCAGTATTTT. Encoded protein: CASSQNTDTQYF.

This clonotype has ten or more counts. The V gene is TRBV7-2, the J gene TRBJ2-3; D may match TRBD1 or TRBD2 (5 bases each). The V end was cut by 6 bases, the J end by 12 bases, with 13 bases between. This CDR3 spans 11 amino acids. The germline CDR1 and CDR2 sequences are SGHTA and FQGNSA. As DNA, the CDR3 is TGTGCCAGCAGAATCCGGGACGTACAGTATTTT. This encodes CASRIRDVQYF.

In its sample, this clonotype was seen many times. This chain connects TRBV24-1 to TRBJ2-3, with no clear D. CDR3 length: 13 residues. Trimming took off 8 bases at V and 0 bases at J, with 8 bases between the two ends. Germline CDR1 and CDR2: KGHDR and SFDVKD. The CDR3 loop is CATNGRSTDTQYF. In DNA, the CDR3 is TGTGCCACCAACGGACGGAGCACAGATACGCAGTATTTT.